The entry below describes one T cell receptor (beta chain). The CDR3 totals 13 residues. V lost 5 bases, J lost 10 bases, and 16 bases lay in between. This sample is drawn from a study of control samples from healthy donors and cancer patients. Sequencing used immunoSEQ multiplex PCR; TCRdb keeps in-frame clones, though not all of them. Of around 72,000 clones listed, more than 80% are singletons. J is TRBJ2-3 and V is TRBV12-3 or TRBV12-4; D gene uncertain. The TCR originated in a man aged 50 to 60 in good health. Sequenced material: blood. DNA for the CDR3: TGTGCCAGCAGTCAGTTTGTTCGGTATGCGCAGTATTTT. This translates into CASSQFVRYAQYF.